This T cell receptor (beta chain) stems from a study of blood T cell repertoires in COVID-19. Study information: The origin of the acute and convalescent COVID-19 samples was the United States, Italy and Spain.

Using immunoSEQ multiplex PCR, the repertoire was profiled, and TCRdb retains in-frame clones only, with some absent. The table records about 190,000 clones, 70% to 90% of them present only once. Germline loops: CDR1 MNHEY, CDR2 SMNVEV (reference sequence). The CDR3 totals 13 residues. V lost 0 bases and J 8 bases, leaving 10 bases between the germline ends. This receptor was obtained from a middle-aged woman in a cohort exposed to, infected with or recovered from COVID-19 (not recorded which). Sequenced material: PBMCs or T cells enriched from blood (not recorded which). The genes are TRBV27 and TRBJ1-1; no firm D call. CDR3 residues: CASSLSIGREAFF. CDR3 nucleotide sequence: TGTGCCAGCAGTTTATCTATTGGCAGAGAAGCTTTCTTT.